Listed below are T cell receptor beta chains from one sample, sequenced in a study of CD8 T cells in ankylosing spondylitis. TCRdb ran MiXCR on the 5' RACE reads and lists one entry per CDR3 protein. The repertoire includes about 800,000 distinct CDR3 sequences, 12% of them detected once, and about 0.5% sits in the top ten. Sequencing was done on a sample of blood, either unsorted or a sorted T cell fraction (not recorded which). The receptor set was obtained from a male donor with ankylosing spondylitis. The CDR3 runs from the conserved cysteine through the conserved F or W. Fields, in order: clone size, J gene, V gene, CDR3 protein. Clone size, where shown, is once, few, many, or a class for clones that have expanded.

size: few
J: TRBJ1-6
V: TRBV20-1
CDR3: CSARVQDWGSPLHF

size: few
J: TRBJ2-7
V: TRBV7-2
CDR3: CASSLGPQNSYEQYF

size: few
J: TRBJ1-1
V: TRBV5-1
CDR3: CASSEETGTEAFF

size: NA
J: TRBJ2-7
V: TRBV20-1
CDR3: CSASRAVKAYEQYF

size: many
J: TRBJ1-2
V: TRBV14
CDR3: CASSPGPYGYTF

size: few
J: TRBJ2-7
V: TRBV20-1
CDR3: CSARGLLAGVDEQYF

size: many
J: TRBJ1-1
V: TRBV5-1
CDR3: CASRMGQANTEAFF

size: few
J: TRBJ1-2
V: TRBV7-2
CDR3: CASSLSLANYGYTF

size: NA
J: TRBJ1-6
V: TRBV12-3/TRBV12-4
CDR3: CASSLRESYNSPLHF

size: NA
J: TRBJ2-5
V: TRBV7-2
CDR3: CASTLYGTDQETQYF

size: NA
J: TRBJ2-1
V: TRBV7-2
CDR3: CASIYLPGYNEQFF

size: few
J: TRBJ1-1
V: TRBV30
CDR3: CAWWRPLNTEAFF

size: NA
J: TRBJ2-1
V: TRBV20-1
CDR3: CSARPRTLYNEQFF

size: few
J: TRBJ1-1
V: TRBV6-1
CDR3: CASGRGGGNTEAFF

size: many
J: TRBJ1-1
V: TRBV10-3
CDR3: CAISDTQNTEAFF

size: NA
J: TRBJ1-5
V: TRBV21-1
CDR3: CASGLWDLSNQPQHF

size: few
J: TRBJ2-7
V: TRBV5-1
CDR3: CASSGTGGPREDEQYF